The sequence of this T cell receptor beta chain was determined in a study of cytomegalovirus exposure and HLA in healthy donors. The CDR3 is 14 residues long. CDR1 and CDR2 from the germline V gene are SGHTA and FQGNSA. V was cut by 0 bases and J by 5 bases, with 7 bases left in between. Primers: 60 Vbeta forward and 13 Jbeta reverse. Sequencing was performed with immunoSEQ multiplex PCR; in TCRdb, only in-frame clones are kept and a portion is missing. Here the sample spans about 260,000 clones, 80% to 90% being singletons. The chain recombines TRBV7-2 with TRBJ2-2; TRBD2 is a possible D gene (6 bases). Sequencing was carried out using PBMCs. The TCR sequence derives from a woman aged 35 to 49 in good health and CMV-seropositive. CDR3 amino acids: CASSLAGGTGELFF. CDR3 DNA: TGTGCCAGCAGCTTAGCTGGAGGGACCGGGGAGCTGTTTTTT.